This T cell receptor beta chain is from a study of neoadjuvant anti-PD-1 for oral cavity cancer. At the level of the study: Nivolumab at 3 mg/kg was mostly given biweekly, three to four doses, pre-surgery. General observations from the study: Post-nivolumab, blood T cell clonality was significantly elevated in non-responders.

V was cut by 3 bases and J by 0 bases, with 10 bases left in between. The CDR3 has 15 amino acids. Germline lookup yields CDR1 SGDLS and CDR2 YYNGEE. Assay: immunoSEQ multiplex PCR; the TCRdb copy retains only in-frame clones and omits some. Seen here are around 68,000 clones, about nine tenths observed once, and the top ten hold 2.5% to 3%. In this sample, this clone turned up once. The antigen remains undetermined. The time point: after neoadjuvant nivolumab, at surgical resection. The rearrangement joins TRBV9 to TRBJ1-3; D is undetermined. Sample: PBMCs, taken after nivolumab (anti-PD-1) treatment. This TCR was recovered from a person aged 35 to 85 with oral cavity squamous cell carcinoma. The CDR3 region is CASSAGLDSGNTIYF. In DNA, the CDR3 is TGTGCCAGCAGCGCTGGACTCGACTCTGGAAACACCATATATTTT.